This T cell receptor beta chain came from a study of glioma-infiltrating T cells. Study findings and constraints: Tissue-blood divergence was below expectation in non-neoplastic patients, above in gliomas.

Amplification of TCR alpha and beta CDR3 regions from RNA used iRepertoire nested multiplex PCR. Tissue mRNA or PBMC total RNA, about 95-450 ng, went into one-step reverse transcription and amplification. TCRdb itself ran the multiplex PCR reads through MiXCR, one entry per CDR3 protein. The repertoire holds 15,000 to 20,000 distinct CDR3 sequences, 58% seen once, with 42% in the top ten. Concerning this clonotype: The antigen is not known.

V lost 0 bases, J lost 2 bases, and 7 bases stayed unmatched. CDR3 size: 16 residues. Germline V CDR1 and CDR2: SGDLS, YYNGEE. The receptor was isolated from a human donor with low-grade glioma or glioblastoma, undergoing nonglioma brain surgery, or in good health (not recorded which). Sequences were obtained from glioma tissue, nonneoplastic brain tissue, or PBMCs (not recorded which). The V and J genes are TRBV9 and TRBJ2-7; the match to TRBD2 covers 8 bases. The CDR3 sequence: CASSVGAGGGPYEQYF. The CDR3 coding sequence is TGTGCCAGCAGCGTAGGTGCCGGGGGGGGGCCCTACGAGCAGTACTTC.